This T cell receptor (beta chain) was captured in a study of CD8+ T cells in alopecia areata. Study results and caveats: Many expanded lesional clones remained in scalp and blood on tofacitinib.

Sequencing templates came from extracted RNA that was reverse transcribed into cDNA. Assay: immunoSEQ multiplex PCR; the TCRdb copy retains only in-frame clones and omits some. The sample has a few hundred thousand clones, more than 45% seen once. As to treatment: oral pan-JAK inhibitor, 5-10 mg twice daily. This clone appeared a few times. Antigen unknown. The origin of this receptor is a human donor with alopecia areata. The material was CD4+ T cells sorted from blood, obtained at week 4, from a patient treated with tofacitinib.

The CDR3 nucleotides read TGCAGCGTCCGAAACACCGAGCAGTACTTC. It is translated as CSVRNTEQYF. The V and J genes are TRBV29-1 and TRBJ2-7; D not resolved. Germline CDR1 is SQVTM and CDR2 is ANQGSEA. Trimming removed 6 bases at V and 6 bases at J, with 9 bases between. The CDR3 consists of 10 residues.